The 17 T cell receptor beta chains given below trace back to one sample, sequenced in a study of T cells expressing NK-cell markers (dated by TCRdb to 2018 to 2020). Libraries were constructed by 5' RACE. The sample was run on an Illumina HiSeq 2000. TCRdb reanalyzed the reads, keeping one entry per CDR3 protein sequence and omitting DNA. The sample table holds some 440,000 distinct CDR3 sequences. The ten largest clonotypes hold 1.4% of the sample. The sequenced sample consisted of blood T cells: a sorted CD56 or NKG2C T cell subset, CD4+ or CD8+ T cells, or bulk PBMC T cells (not recorded which). Receptor source: a woman in her forties or fifties in good health. Donor details come from another sample of the same person, matched by shared clones.

This chain links TRBV15 with TRBJ2-6; with no DNA, the TCRdb D assignment of TRBD1 cannot be verified. CDR1 LNHNV and CDR2 YYDKDF come from the germline V gene (reference sequence). This CDR3 region has 15 residues. The CDR3 sequence is CATSSRGSGANVLTF.

This chain connects TRBV12-3 or TRBV12-4 to TRBJ1-2. The CDR3 is 13 residues long. The CDR3 loop is CASNTGQNYGYTF.

The rearrangement uses TRBV6-5 and TRBJ1-1; TCRdb calls TRBD1, which cannot be checked without DNA. The CDR3 runs to 15 residues. Germline V gene data show CDR1 as MNHEY and CDR2 as SVGAGI. The CDR3 is CASSYLGQANTEAFF.

The chain has TRBV5-1 and TRBJ2-1; TCRdb selects TRBD2, and the lack of DNA leaves this call unchecked. The CDR3 has 13 amino acids. Germline-derived CDR1 and CDR2 are SGHRS and YFSETQ. The CDR3 reads CASSSAGTNEQFF. The full variable domain, with the rest looked up from reference TRBV5-1 and TRBJ2-1, is KAGVTQTPRYLIKTRGQQVTLSCSPISGHRSVSWYQQTPGQGLQFLFEYFSETQRNKGNFPGRFSGRQFSNSRSEMNVSTLELGDSALYLCASSSAGTNEQFFGPGTRLTVL.

This chain uses TRBV7-8 with TRBJ2-5; with no DNA, the TCRdb D assignment of TRBD2 cannot be verified. Germline CDR1 and CDR2: SGHVS and FQNEAQ. The CDR3 consists of 13 residues. The CDR3 sequence is CASSGRLAETQYF.

The chain is built from TRBV9 and TRBJ2-5; TCRdb calls TRBD2, which cannot be checked without DNA. The CDR3 covers 16 residues. Germline V gene lookup returns CDR1 SGDLS and CDR2 YYNGEE. The CDR3 sequence is CASSVLSLAGSETQYF.

The chain joins TRBV10-3 to TRBJ1-1; as DNA is missing, the TRBD1 call by TCRdb cannot be tested. The V gene's germline CDR1 is ENHRY and CDR2 SYGVKD. The CDR3 has 15 residues. CDR3 sequence: CAITPWRQGATEAFF.

The chain employs TRBV28 and TRBJ1-1. The CDR3 is 16 residues long. CDR1 is MDHEN, CDR2 SYDVKM, per germline. The CDR3 loop is CASSLSEEILRAEAFF.

The genes are TRBV5-1 and TRBJ2-3; the TCRdb call, TRBD2, lacks DNA for checking. Germline values: CDR1 SGHRS, CDR2 YFSETQ. The CDR3 totals 18 residues. Here the CDR3 reads CASSLGGTSKTKTDTQYF.

The chain couples TRBV30 to TRBJ2-5; the TCRdb D gene call, TRBD1, has no DNA to confirm it. Germline-derived CDR1 and CDR2 are GTSNPN and SVGIG (reference sequence). The CDR3 length is 14 residues. This chain's CDR3 is CAWSPMTGGRTQYF. The full variable domain, completed using reference TRBV30 and TRBJ2-5, is SQTIHQWPATLVQPVGSPLSLECTVEGTSNPNLYWYRQAAGRGLQLLFYSVGIGQISSEVPQNLSASRPQDRQFILSSKKLLLSDSGFYLCAWSPMTGGRTQYFGPGTRLLVL.

The chain has TRBV14 and TRBJ2-1; TCRdb reports TRBD1, a call that lacks DNA to check it against. CDR1 and CDR2 from the germline V gene are SGHDN and FVKESK. The length of the CDR3 is 15 residues. The CDR3 is CASSPWDRGDNEQFF.

The J gene is TRBJ2-1, the V gene TRBV12-3 or TRBV12-4; TCRdb reports TRBD1, a call that lacks DNA to check it against. CDR3 size: 16 residues. The chain's CDR3 is CASSLTGTYLDNEQFF.

The chain is built from TRBV7-9 and TRBJ2-2. Germline values: CDR1 SEHNR, CDR2 FQNEAQ (reference sequence). The CDR3 is 13 residues long. The CDR3 sequence: CASSLAGSGELFF. Variable domain in full (rest from reference TRBV7-9 and TRBJ2-2): DTGVSQNPRHKITKRGQNVTFRCDPISEHNRLYWYRQTLGQGPEFLTYFQNEAQLEKSRLLSDRFSAERPKGSFSTLEIQRTEQGDSAMYLCASSLAGSGELFFGEGSRLTVL.

The V gene is TRBV28, the J gene TRBJ2-2; TCRdb names TRBD2, which stays unverified in the absence of DNA. The CDR3 totals 14 residues. In germline, CDR1 is MDHEN, CDR2 SYDVKM. CDR3: CASSFLQARGELFF.

CDR3 amino acids: CATLAGGPGEQFF. V gene TRBV15 combines with J gene TRBJ2-1; the TRBD2 assignment by TCRdb is unverifiable without DNA. The CDR3 spans 13 residues. The germline V gene encodes CDR1 LNHNV and CDR2 YYDKDF (reference sequence). The full variable domain, in which reference TRBV15 and TRBJ2-1 provide the parts outside the CDR3, is DAMVIQNPRYQVTQFGKPVTLSCSQTLNHNVMYWYQQKSSQAPKLLFHYYDKDFNNEADTPDNFQSRRPNTSFCFLDIRSPGLGDTAMYLCATLAGGPGEQFFGPGTRLTVL.

V usage is TRBV7-6 and J usage is TRBJ1-4; the TCRdb call, TRBD1, lacks DNA for checking. Germline V gene data show CDR1 as SGHVS and CDR2 as FNYEAQ. The CDR3 is 17 amino acids. CDR3: CASSLEGRSSTNEKLFF.

This chain connects TRBV4-1 to TRBJ1-2; the TCRdb call, TRBD1, lacks DNA for checking. The germline CDR1 and CDR2 sequences are MGHRA and YSYEKL. CDR3 size: 14 residues. CDR3 sequence: CASRHTGQNYGYTF.